The rows below give T cell receptor beta chains drawn from one sample of a study of T cell responses to AZD1222 COVID-19 vaccine. The repertoire was sequenced with immunoSEQ multiplex PCR; TCRdb's copy has only in-frame clones and lacks some. In the table there are about 270,000 clones, 85% to 95% of which are singletons. The sample consisted of peripheral blood, taken 28 days after the second AZD1222 dose. These receptors all come from an adult who received the AZD1222 COVID-19 vaccine. Each CDR3 is given with its conserved first and last residue. A D gene is named only where the DNA matches it firmly. A clone size is listed for some rows: how often the clone was seen (once, few, many), or a class if it is expanded.

j_gene | abundance | d_gene | v_gene | CDR3aa | CDR3nt
TRBJ2-5 | - | TRBD2 | TRBV9 | CASSASGGGPQETQYF | TGTGCCAGCAGCGCTAGCGGGGGGGGCCCTCAAGAGACCCAGTACTTC
TRBJ2-1 | - | - | TRBV14 | CASSQGGTAYNEQFF | TGTGCCAGCAGCCAAGGAGGCACGGCCTACAATGAGCAGTTCTTC
TRBJ2-2 | - | - | TRBV5-8 | CASSVDPGRLNTGELFF | TGTGCCAGCAGCGTAGATCCGGGACGGCTGAACACCGGGGAGCTGTTTTTT
TRBJ2-7 | - | TRBD1 | TRBV24-1 | CATSDVRQGLNEQYF | TGTGCCACCAGTGACGTTAGACAGGGATTAAACGAGCAGTACTTC
TRBJ2-3 | - | - | TRBV2 | CASPESRDSTDTQYF | TGTGCCAGTCCCGAGAGCAGGGACAGCACAGATACGCAGTATTTT
TRBJ1-3 | - | - | TRBV28 | CASTLEGGNTIYF | TGTGCCAGCACCCTAGAGGGCGGAAACACCATATATTTT
TRBJ1-1 | - | - | TRBV4-1 | CASSQESAASMNTEAFF | TGCGCCAGCAGCCAAGAGTCGGCGGCATCTATGAACACTGAAGCTTTCTTT
TRBJ1-2 | - | - | TRBV19 | CASSIGGAGDYGYTF | TGTGCCAGTAGTATCGGCGGGGCAGGAGACTATGGCTACACCTTC
TRBJ1-2 | - | - | TRBV6-5 | CASSLGRVYGYTF | TGTGCCAGCAGTTTAGGCAGGGTGTATGGCTACACCTTC
TRBJ2-7 | - | - | TRBV29-1 | CSAGTYEQYF | TGCAGCGCTGGGACCTACGAGCAGTACTTC
TRBJ2-5 | - | - | TRBV10-3 | CAISEVGAGPQETQYF | TGTGCCATCAGTGAAGTGGGGGCGGGACCGCAAGAGACCCAGTACTTC
TRBJ1-3 | - | - | TRBV18 | CASSPGRTPGNTIYF | TGTGCCAGCTCACCAGGACGGACCCCTGGAAACACCATATATTTT
TRBJ1-3 | once | TRBD1 | TRBV29-1 | CSVTGAPSGNTIYF | TGCAGCGTTACAGGGGCACCCTCTGGAAACACCATATATTTT
TRBJ1-1 | - | - | TRBV28 | CASSLVLEMAFF | TGTGCCAGCAGTTTGGTGCTTGAAATGGCTTTCTTT
TRBJ2-1 | - | TRBD1 | TRBV6-5 | CASKQGAAYNEQFF | TGTGCCAGTAAACAGGGGGCTGCCTACAATGAGCAGTTCTTC
TRBJ1-1 | - | - | TRBV3-1/TRBV3-2 | CASSPWENTEAFF | TGTGCCAGCAGCCCCTGGGAGAACACTGAAGCTTTCTTT
TRBJ2-2 | - | - | TRBV3-1/TRBV3-2 | CASSQFSGSPGTGELFF | TGTGCCAGCAGCCAATTTAGCGGATCCCCCGGCACCGGGGAGCTGTTTTTT
TRBJ1-3 | - | - | TRBV12-3/TRBV12-4 | CASSLTTNTIYF | TGTGCCAGCAGTTTAACGACGAACACCATATATTTT
TRBJ2-1 | - | - | TRBV28 | CASSLKHYNEQFF | TGTGCCAGCAGTTTAAAACATTACAATGAGCAGTTCTTC
TRBJ1-1 | - | TRBD1 | TRBV7-9 | CASSQARGRPNTEAFF | TGTGCCAGCAGCCAAGCAAGGGGGCGCCCGAACACTGAAGCTTTCTTT
TRBJ1-6 | - | TRBD1 | TRBV5-1 | CASSVSGGNSPLHF | TGCGCCAGCAGCGTCTCAGGGGGCAATTCACCCCTCCACTTT
TRBJ1-2 | - | - | TRBV12-3/TRBV12-4 | CASSLGPGGYTF | TGTGCCAGCAGCCTCGGCCCGGGGGGCTACACCTTC